This T cell receptor (beta chain) was identified during a study of beta chain features in type 1 diabetes. What was sequenced were expressed TCRB transcripts, since all of the isolated RNA had been reverse transcribed. Method: immunoSEQ multiplex PCR; TCRdb's copy keeps in-frame clones and lacks some. The sample includes fewer than 300,000 clones, approximately 11% of them seen just once. Sorting that relied on CD45RO/CCR7/CD25/CD127/CD95/CD27 yielded CD4+ naive, central memory, regulatory and stem cell-like memory cells. Each of the sorted populations had a purity greater than 95%. This clone was counted a few times. Its antigen remains unidentified. One junction end disagrees with the germline gene, perhaps due to a read error. Study-level points and caveats: Significant though moderate, a shortening of TCRB CDR3s appeared in all four CD4+ subsets of Type 1 diabetes patients. TCRB repertoires of naive, central memory and Treg cells appeared more similar among patients than among healthy donors.

Germline lookup yields CDR1 MDHEN and CDR2 SYDVKM. The CDR3 runs to 10 residues. Material: naive CD4+ T cells from blood. The receptor comes from a young man with type 1 diabetes. This rearrangement joins TRBV28 to TRBJ1-2; 9 bases fit TRBD1. Written as DNA, the CDR3 is TGTGCCAGCGGACCCGGGACAGGGCACTTC. This translates into CASGPGTGHF.